These 30 T cell receptor beta chains came from one sample sequenced in a study of blood T cell repertoires in COVID-19. Produced via immunoSEQ multiplex PCR; TCRdb's table is partial and in-frame only. The sample has 150,000 to 200,000 clones, approximately 82% seen once; the top ten hold about 20%. The sample taken for sequencing was peripheral blood. The receptors here all came from a woman older than 75 with acute or convalescent COVID-19.

The chain employs TRBV29-1 and TRBJ1-1, with a tentative D call TRBD1 (6 bases). Between the trimmed V and J ends, which lost 1 base and 7 bases, there was a span of 16 bases. CDR1 is SQVTM and CDR2 is ANQGSEA in the germline V gene. This CDR3 is 14 amino acids long. CDR3 nucleotides: TGCAGCGTTGAAGGGTTGTCAGGGGTTGGTGAAGCTTTCTTT. It is translated as CSVEGLSGVGEAFF.

The chain employs TRBV6-4 and TRBJ2-3; unclear D gene. V shed 0 bases and J shed 6 bases, with 10 bases lying between them. Looked up from germline, CDR1 is MRHNA and CDR2 is SNTAGT. This CDR3 has 14 residues. CDR3 sequence reads: CASSDSGTPDTQYF. CDR3 DNA: TGTGCCAGCAGTGACTCGGGCACCCCCGATACGCAGTATTTT.

The J gene is TRBJ2-2, the V gene TRBV5-5; 8 bases align to TRBD1. V lost 5 bases and J lost 7; bases outside the gene matches: 4. Germline V gene sequence: CDR1 SGHKS, CDR2 YYEKEE (reference sequence). The CDR3 is 13 amino acids. CDR3 region: CASRTGVDGELFF. In DNA form, the CDR3 reads TGTGCCAGCAGGACAGGGGTGGACGGGGAGCTGTTTTTT.

The V call is TRBV19, the J call TRBJ2-2, with TRBD1 as a possible D gene (6 bases). Germline V gene data show CDR1 as LNHDA and CDR2 as SQIVND (reference sequence). This CDR3 comprises 16 residues. The germline V and J ends were trimmed by 0 bases and 3 bases, with 11 bases remaining between them. CDR3 loop: CASSIDQGRYTGELFF. CDR3 bases: TGTGCCAGTAGTATAGATCAGGGGCGATACACCGGGGAGCTGTTTTTT.

V gene TRBV10-2 combines with J gene TRBJ2-1; 12 bases align to TRBD2. Looked up from germline, CDR1 is WSHSY and CDR2 is SAAADI. Germline trimming cut 2 bases from V and 13 bases from J; bases unmatched to any gene: 6. The CDR3 is 14 amino acids. CDR3 coding DNA: TGCGCCAGCAGTGAGGGGCTAGCGGGAGGGCCCCAGTTCTTC. This encodes CASSEGLAGGPQFF.

This clone showed up just once. This sequence joins TRBV30 and TRBJ1-1; a possible D gene is TRBD1 (5 bases). Germline CDR1 is GTSNPN and CDR2 is SVGIG (reference sequence). Trimming cost V 2 bases and J 11 bases, with 21 bases left between them. There are 14 residues in the CDR3. In nucleotides, the CDR3 is TGTGCCTGGAGTCCCAAAGGGGCTCCGGAGGGGGCTTTCTTT. Translating gives CAWSPKGAPEGAFF.

The gene calls are TRBV29-1 and TRBJ2-3, with 8 nucleotides matching TRBD1. CDR1 SQVTM and CDR2 ANQGSEA come from the germline V gene. V was clipped by 6 bases and J by 2 bases; unmatched bases: 4. The CDR3 spans 13 residues. The CDR3 DNA reads TGCAGCGTAGGACAGGGTCCCACAGATACGCAGTATTTT. Translated, it gives CSVGQGPTDTQYF.

The CDR3 bases are TGCGCCAGCCGTCCAGGGGACCAAGAGACCCAGTACTTC. Its translation: CASRPGDQETQYF. The genes are TRBV5-1 and TRBJ2-5, with TRBD1 as a possible D gene (6 bases). The CDR3 is 13 residues long. Deletions cut 7 bases from V and 0 bases from J, with 10 bases between. Germline V gene lookup returns CDR1 SGHRS and CDR2 YFSETQ.

This clone is a singleton in its sample. V usage is TRBV10-2 and J usage is TRBJ1-2; 7 bases agree with TRBD1. From germline, CDR1 is WSHSY and CDR2 SAAADI. The CDR3 extends over 13 amino acids. The V and J ends lost 4 bases and 7 bases, in that order; junction bases with no gene match: 6. CDR3 nucleotide sequence: TGCGCCAGCAGTGTGACAGGGTTAGGTGGCTACACCTTC. Its protein product is CASSVTGLGGYTF.

The CDR3 region is CASSRGGDSNQPQHF. The CDR3 coding sequence is TGTGCCAGCAGCAGAGGGGGGGATAGCAATCAGCCCCAGCATTTT. This chain joins TRBV7-9 and TRBJ1-5; D is possibly TRBD1 (6 bases). There are 15 residues in the CDR3. V was clipped by 5 bases and J by 0 bases, with 11 bases between them. The germline V gene has CDR1 SEHNR and CDR2 FQNEAQ (reference sequence).

This chain links TRBV14 with TRBJ2-3, with D possibly TRBD2 on 6 matching bases. Trimming took 0 bases from V and 2 from J, leaving 21 bases between them. Germline V gene data show CDR1 as SGHDN and CDR2 as FVKESK. The CDR3 runs 19 residues. In DNA form, the CDR3 reads TGTGCCAGCAGCCAAGATCGAGGGCTTAGCGGAACCCACACAGATACGCAGTATTTT. Translating gives CASSQDRGLSGTHTDTQYF.

V gene TRBV30 combines with J gene TRBJ2-7; the match to TRBD2 covers 12 bases. This CDR3 is built from 15 residues. Germline CDR1 GTSNPN, CDR2 SVGIG (reference sequence). V lost 2 bases to trimming and J lost 2 bases; unmatched junction nucleotides: 4. CDR3 in DNA: TGTGCCTGGAGTTTTCTAGCGGGAGGGCCCTACGAGCAGTACTTC. Protein: CAWSFLAGGPYEQYF.

The chain links TRBV10-2 to TRBJ2-1, with TRBD1 matching 9 bases. V lost 8 bases, J lost 2 bases, and 4 bases stayed unmatched. Germline assignment: CDR1 WSHSY and CDR2 SAAADI. The CDR3 has 14 amino acids. The CDR3 reads CASVGTGPYNEQFF. The CDR3 bases are TGCGCCAGCGTAGGGACAGGGCCCTACAATGAGCAGTTCTTC.

The chain links TRBV7-9 to TRBJ2-7; D possibly corresponds to TRBD1 (5 bases). This CDR3 contains 14 residues. V lost 5 bases to trimming and J lost 4 bases, with 15 bases between them. The germline V gene has CDR1 SEHNR and CDR2 FQNEAQ (reference sequence). Here the CDR3 DNA reads TGTGCCAGCAGCAAGGCCAGGGATCGGTACGAGCAGTACTTC. It encodes CASSKARDRYEQYF.

DNA for the CDR3: TGTGCCAGCAGCCGCAAGAGTACCTCCACTGAAGCTTTCTTT. Protein: CASSRKSTSTEAFF. The chain employs TRBV3-1 (or the pseudogene TRBV3-2) and TRBJ1-1, with D unclear. The germline V gene has CDR1 LGHDT and CDR2 YNNKEL (reference sequence). Trimming stripped 4 bases from V and 4 bases from J, with 13 bases between. CDR3 size: 14 residues.

This clone has only one observation. The chain combines TRBV6-2 or TRBV6-3 with TRBJ2-2; D is unclear. This CDR3 is 13 amino acids long. Trimming stripped 6 bases from V and 1 base from J, with 6 bases between. Germline values: CDR1 MNHEY, CDR2 SVGEGT. This CDR3 is CASSHGNTGELFF. In nucleotides, the CDR3 is TGTGCCAGCAGCCACGGGAACACCGGGGAGCTGTTTTTT.

The chain recombines TRBV2 with TRBJ1-2; D call uncertain. Trimming stripped 3 bases from V and 6 bases from J, with 8 bases between. The CDR3 totals 12 residues. Germline CDR1 and CDR2: SNHLY and FYNNEI. Here the CDR3 reads CASSDFSDGYTF. The DNA of the CDR3 is TGTGCCAGCAGTGATTTCTCGGATGGCTACACCTTC.

The CDR3 DNA reads as TGTGCCAGCAGTTACACCTGGAGGGAAACTGAAGCTTTCTTT. This encodes CASSYTWRETEAFF. The V gene is TRBV6-2 or TRBV6-3, the J gene TRBJ1-1; D call uncertain. Germline CDR1 reads MNHEY; CDR2 reads SVGEGT. Trimming took 2 bases from V and 5 from J, leaving 12 bases between them. This CDR3 has 14 residues.

The chain combines TRBV7-8 with TRBJ2-1, with D perhaps matching TRBD1 (6 bases). Trimming stripped 4 bases from V and 4 bases from J, with 17 bases between. CDR1 is SGHVS, CDR2 FQNEAQ, per germline. This CDR3 is 16 amino acids long. Here the CDR3 reads CASSSTSGVGYNEQFF. The CDR3 DNA reads as TGTGCCAGCAGCTCAACTTCAGGGGTGGGGTACAATGAGCAGTTCTTC.

Only one count was recorded for this clone. CDR3 coding DNA: TGTGCCAGCTCTTCGACAGGCTACAATGAGCAGTTCTTC. Its protein is CASSSTGYNEQFF. V is TRBV18 and J is TRBJ2-1; the D gene is possibly TRBD1 (6 bases). Trimming took 6 bases from V and 3 from J, leaving 9 bases between them. Germline V gives CDR1 KGHSH, CDR2 LQKENI. The CDR3 spans 13 residues. The full variable domain, completed using reference TRBV18 and TRBJ2-1, is NAGVMQNPRHLVRRRGQEARLRCSPMKGHSHVYWYRQLPEEGLKFMVYLQKENIIDESGMPKERFSAEFPKEGPSILRIQQVVRGDSAAYFCASSSTGYNEQFFGPGTRLTVL.

J is TRBJ1-3 and V is TRBV3-1 (or the pseudogene TRBV3-2); tentatively, D is TRBD1 (6 bases). V lost 4 bases and J lost 4, with 11 bases in between. The CDR3 sequence is 14 residues long. From germline, CDR1 is LGHDT and CDR2 YNNKEL (reference sequence). CDR3 in amino acids: CASSPLGQGNTIYF. CDR3 nucleotide sequence: TGTGCCAGCAGCCCTTTAGGACAGGGAAACACCATATATTTT.

This chain links TRBV25-1 with TRBJ1-1; 7 bases line up with TRBD1. CDR3 length: 15 amino acids. Germline V gene data show CDR1 as MGHDK and CDR2 as SYGVNS. The trim removed 2 bases at V and 3 bases at J, leaving 6 bases unmatched. CDR3 sequence (DNA): TGTGCCAGCAGTGAAATAACAGGGGCGGACACTGAAGCTTTCTTT. Translating gives CASSEITGADTEAFF. Full variable domain (outside the CDR3, taken from reference TRBV25-1 and TRBJ1-1): EADIYQTPRYLVIGTGKKITLECSQTMGHDKMYWYQQDPGMELHLIHYSYGVNSTEKGDLSSESTVSRIRTEHFPLTLESARPSHTSQYLCASSEITGADTEAFFGQGTRLTVV.

The chain has TRBV11-3 and TRBJ2-2; the D gene is possibly TRBD1 (5 bases). Germline V gene sequence: CDR1 SGHNT, CDR2 YENEEA. Trimming cost V 7 bases and J 0 bases, with 15 bases left between them. The CDR3 loop spans 16 amino acids. The DNA for the CDR3 is TGTGCCAGCACCATGGTCGCGACAGCGAACACCGGGGAGCTGTTTTTT. Protein sequence: CASTMVATANTGELFF.

This clone has just one count. The junction departs from germline at one end; a sequencing error may be responsible. The chain couples TRBV12-5 to TRBJ2-5; 8 bases are a match to TRBD2. The CDR3 is 16 residues long. Germline loops: CDR1 LGHNT, CDR2 FRNRAP. The CDR3 here is CASGLGTSGLQEAQYF. The CDR3 DNA reads TGTGCTAGTGGTTTGGGAACTAGCGGTTTGCAAGAGGCCCAGTACTTC.

Details on this clone: Relative to the germline gene, one junction end is altered; a read error may explain this. The V call is TRBV18, the J call TRBJ1-2; 7 nucleotides align to TRBD1. CDR3 size: 16 residues. Per germline, CDR1 KGHSH and CDR2 LQKENI. CDR3 sequence reads: CASSPRQGGLSEGYTF. For the CDR3, the DNA is TGTGCCAGCTCTCCACGACAGGGCGGGCTATCGGAAGGCTACACCTTC.

This clone was found once. The V gene is TRBV9, the J gene TRBJ1-1; TRBD1 aligns across 12 bases. V was clipped by 6 bases and J by 5 bases; unmatched bases: 14. In germline, CDR1 is SGDLS, CDR2 YYNGEE. This CDR3 comprises 17 residues. CDR3 region: CASTSGDRGPQSTEAFF. The CDR3 DNA sequence: TGTGCCAGCACCTCGGGGGACAGGGGGCCGCAATCGACTGAAGCTTTCTTT.

The chain combines TRBV27 with TRBJ2-3; the D gene is possibly TRBD2 (5 bases). The CDR3 has 15 residues. V was shortened by 8 bases and J by 0 bases, with 15 bases between the two germline ends. Per germline, CDR1 MNHEY and CDR2 SMNVEV (reference sequence). In DNA, the CDR3 is TGTGCCAGCGGCTACCGGGGTTATAGCACAGATACGCAGTATTTT. Translated: CASGYRGYSTDTQYF.

J is TRBJ1-4 and V is TRBV6-5; D is possibly TRBD1 (5 bases). The germline CDR1 and CDR2 sequences are MNHEY and SVGAGI. The CDR3 length is 14 residues. Trimming removed 6 bases at V and 5 bases at J, with 13 bases between. For the CDR3, the DNA is TGTGCCAGCAGGAGGGGACTGTTAAATGAAAAACTGTTTTTT. Its protein is CASRRGLLNEKLFF.

The rearrangement links TRBV4-3 to TRBJ2-2; D not certain. V lost 1 base, J lost 7 bases, and 10 bases lay in between. Germline assignment: CDR1 LGHNA and CDR2 YSLEER. The CDR3 covers 14 residues. The DNA for the CDR3 is TGCGCCAGCAGCCAAGGATCCTGGAGCGGGGAGCTGTTTTTT. Translation: CASSQGSWSGELFF.

The V and J genes are TRBV2 and TRBJ1-2; maybe TRBD1 (5 bases). Trimming took 3 bases from V and 4 from J, leaving 9 bases between them. This CDR3 has 13 residues. The V gene's germline CDR1 is SNHLY and CDR2 FYNNEI. CDR3 loop: CASSEGPRYGYTF. The CDR3 coding sequence is TGTGCCAGCAGTGAGGGGCCACGCTATGGCTACACCTTC.